The following is a T cell receptor beta chain sequence with its context. Its antigen is unknown. There are no base qualities to consult, and no much larger clone falls within one base. A second Seattle source provided samples from volunteer blood donors who had recovered from COVID-19. Collaborating institutions collected whole blood in K2EDTA tubes following their own protocols. For TCRbeta analysis, collaborators shipped samples as frozen whole blood, isolated PBMCs, or DNA extracted from either of those sample types. TCRbeta CDR3 regions were amplified from genomic DNA by means of the immunoSEQ Assay, a bias-controlled multiplex PCR. The published analysis was carried out like this. The number of nucleated cells in each sample was estimated by amplification of reference gene primers within the assay. To quantify the absolute abundance of each unique TCRbeta CDR3 rearrangement, sequence reads were collapsed and filtered. For each sample, productive Simpson clonality was calculated as the square root of Simpson's diversity index over productive rearrangements. Here the immuneACCESS table is served through TCRdb, limited to in-frame sequences with V and J called. Missing clones are a known gap in these copies; in checked studies unresolved V genes cover under half, and the rest lacks a known reason. D and trimming come from the DNA, and the V and J calls and clone size come from that table. This sample gives 230,000 or so clones in total; around 83% of them show up just once. In total, the top ten clones hold approximately 2.4% of the sample.

Spanning cysteine to phenylalanine, the CDR3 consists of 14 amino acids. The CDR3 DNA has 42 bases and is translated from base 1. V was cut back by 4 bases and J by 3 bases, leaving a gap of 13 bases between them. For CDR1 and CDR2, the germline V gene (reference sequence) lists SGHNT and YYREEE. The sample is drawn from a study of blood T cell repertoires in COVID-19 (dated by TCRdb to about 2020). About the study as a whole: Collaborator samples came from the United States, Italy and Spain and covered acute and convalescent phases of COVID-19. The prospective study material was composed of cDNA or gDNA derived from T cells, B-cell-depleted T cells, or PBMCs. The dataset comprised deeply sampled blood TCRbeta repertoires from subjects exposed to, actively infected with, or recovered from COVID-19. The repertoires were made available in a free public database intended to serve as a resource for research on the immune response to SARS-CoV-2. Samples came from the ongoing ImmuneRACE study (first 160 participants) plus 1,254 subjects from 6 global collaborators. Sample metadata almost always included a de-identified subject ID, COVID-19 status, age in years and sex. HLA class I and class II types, where available, came from metadata supplied by the sample provider rather than from assay-based typing.

Broader findings and caveats from the paper: How much clinical and demographic metadata was included differed by source and by participant, and the metadata was provided uncurated.

The sequence derives from a man aged 35 to 55 who had recovered from COVID-19. This sequence uses TRBV5-4 and TRBJ1-1, with TRBD1 as a weak D call on 6 bases. Sequenced: peripheral blood. The CDR3 region reads CASSLDSRDTEAFF. The nucleotide sequence reads TGTGCCAGCAGCCTGGACAGTCGAGACACTGAAGCTTTCTTT.